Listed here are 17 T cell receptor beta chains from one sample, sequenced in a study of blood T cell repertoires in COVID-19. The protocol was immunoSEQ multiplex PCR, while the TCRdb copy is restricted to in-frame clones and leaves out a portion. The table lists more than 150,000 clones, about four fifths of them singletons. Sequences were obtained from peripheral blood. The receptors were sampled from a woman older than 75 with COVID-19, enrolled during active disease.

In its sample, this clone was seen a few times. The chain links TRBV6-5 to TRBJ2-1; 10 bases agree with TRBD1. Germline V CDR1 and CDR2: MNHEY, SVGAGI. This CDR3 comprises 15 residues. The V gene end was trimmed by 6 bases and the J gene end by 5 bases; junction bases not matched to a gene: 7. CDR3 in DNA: TGTGCCAGCAGCCCGACAGGGGGCTTCGACAATGAGCAGTTCTTC. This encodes CASSPTGGFDNEQFF.

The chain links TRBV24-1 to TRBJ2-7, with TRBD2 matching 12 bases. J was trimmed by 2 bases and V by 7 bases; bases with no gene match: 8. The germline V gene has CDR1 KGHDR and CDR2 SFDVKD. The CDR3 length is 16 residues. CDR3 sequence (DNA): TGTGCCACCAGGAACCCTAGCGGGAGGGCCGCCTACGAGCAGTACTTC. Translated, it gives CATRNPSGRAAYEQYF.

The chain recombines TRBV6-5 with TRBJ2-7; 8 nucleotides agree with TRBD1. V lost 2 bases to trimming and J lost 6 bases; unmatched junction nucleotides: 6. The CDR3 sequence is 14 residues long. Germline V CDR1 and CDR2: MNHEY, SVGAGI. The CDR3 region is CASSYLPTGGEQYF. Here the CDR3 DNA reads TGTGCCAGCAGTTACCTCCCCACAGGGGGCGAGCAGTACTTC.

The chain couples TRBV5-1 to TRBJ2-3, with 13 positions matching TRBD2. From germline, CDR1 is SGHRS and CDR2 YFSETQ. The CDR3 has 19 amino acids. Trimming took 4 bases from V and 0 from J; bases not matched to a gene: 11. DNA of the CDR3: TGCGCCAGCAGCCCGGGACTAGCGGGGCGGCCTTTTAGCACAGATACGCAGTATTTT. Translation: CASSPGLAGRPFSTDTQYF.

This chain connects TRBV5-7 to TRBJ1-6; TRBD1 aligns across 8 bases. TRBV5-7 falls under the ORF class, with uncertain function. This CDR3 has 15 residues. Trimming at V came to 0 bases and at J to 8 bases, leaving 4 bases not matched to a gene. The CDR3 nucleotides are TGTGCCAGCAGCTTGGCAGGGGGCAGGGATTCACCCCTCCACTTT. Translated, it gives CASSLAGGRDSPLHF.

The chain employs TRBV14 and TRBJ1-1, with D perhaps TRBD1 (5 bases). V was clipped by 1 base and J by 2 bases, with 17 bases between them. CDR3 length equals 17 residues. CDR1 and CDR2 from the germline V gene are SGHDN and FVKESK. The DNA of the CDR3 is TGTGCCAGCAGCCAAGCACAAAGACACAGGTTAAACACTGAAGCTTTCTTT. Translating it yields CASSQAQRHRLNTEAFF.

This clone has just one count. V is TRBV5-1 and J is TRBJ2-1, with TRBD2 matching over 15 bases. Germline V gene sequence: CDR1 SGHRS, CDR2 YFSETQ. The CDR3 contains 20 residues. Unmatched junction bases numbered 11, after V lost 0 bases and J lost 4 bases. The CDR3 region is CASSLGAPGLAGGPYNEQFF. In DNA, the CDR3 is TGCGCCAGCAGCTTGGGGGCGCCGGGACTAGCGGGGGGCCCATACAATGAGCAGTTCTTC.

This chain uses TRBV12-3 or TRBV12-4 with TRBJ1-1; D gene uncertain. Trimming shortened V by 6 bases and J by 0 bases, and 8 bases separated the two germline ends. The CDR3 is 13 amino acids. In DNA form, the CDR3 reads TGTGCCAGCAGACTACTGATGAACACTGAAGCTTTCTTT. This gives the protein CASRLLMNTEAFF.

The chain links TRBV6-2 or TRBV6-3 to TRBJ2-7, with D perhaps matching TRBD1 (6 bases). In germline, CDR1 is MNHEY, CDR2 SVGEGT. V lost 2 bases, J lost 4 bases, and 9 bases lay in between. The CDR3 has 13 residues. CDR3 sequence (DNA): TGTGCCAGCAGTTACGACAGGACTTACGAGCAGTACTTC. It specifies CASSYDRTYEQYF.

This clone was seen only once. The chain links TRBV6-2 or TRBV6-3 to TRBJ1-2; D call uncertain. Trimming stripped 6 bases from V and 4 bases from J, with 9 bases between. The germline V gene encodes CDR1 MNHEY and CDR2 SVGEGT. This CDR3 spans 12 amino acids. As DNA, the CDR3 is TGTGCCAGCAGCGAACAGTCCTATGGCTACACCTTC. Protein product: CASSEQSYGYTF.

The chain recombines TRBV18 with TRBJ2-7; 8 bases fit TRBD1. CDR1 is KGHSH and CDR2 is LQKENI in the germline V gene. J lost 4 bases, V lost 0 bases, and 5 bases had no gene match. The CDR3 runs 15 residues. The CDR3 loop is CASSPPSGGTYEQYF. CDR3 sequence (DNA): TGTGCCAGCTCACCACCGTCAGGGGGCACTTACGAGCAGTACTTC. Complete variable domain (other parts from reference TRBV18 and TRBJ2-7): NAGVMQNPRHLVRRRGQEARLRCSPMKGHSHVYWYRQLPEEGLKFMVYLQKENIIDESGMPKERFSAEFPKEGPSILRIQQVVRGDSAAYFCASSPPSGGTYEQYFGPGTRLTVT.

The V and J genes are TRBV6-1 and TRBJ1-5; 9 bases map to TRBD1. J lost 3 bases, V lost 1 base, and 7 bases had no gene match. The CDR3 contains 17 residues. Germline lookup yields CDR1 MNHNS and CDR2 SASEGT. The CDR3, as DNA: TGTGCCAGCAGTGAAGAGGGTGACAGGGGGTACAATCAGCCCCAGCATTTT. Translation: CASSEEGDRGYNQPQHF.

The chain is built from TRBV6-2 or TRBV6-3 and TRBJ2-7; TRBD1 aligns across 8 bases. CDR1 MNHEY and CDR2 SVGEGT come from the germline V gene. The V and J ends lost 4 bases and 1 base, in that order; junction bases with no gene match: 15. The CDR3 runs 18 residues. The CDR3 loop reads CASSFRPHRQGKSYEQYF. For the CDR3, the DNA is TGTGCCAGCAGTTTTCGCCCTCATCGACAGGGGAAGTCCTACGAGCAGTACTTC.

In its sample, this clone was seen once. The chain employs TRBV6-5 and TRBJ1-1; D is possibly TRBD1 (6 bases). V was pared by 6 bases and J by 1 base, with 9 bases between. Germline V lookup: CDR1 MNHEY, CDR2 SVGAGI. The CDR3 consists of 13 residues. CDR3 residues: CASRMDRNTEAFF. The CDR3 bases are TGTGCCAGCAGGATGGACAGGAACACTGAAGCTTTCTTT.

As DNA, the CDR3 is TGTGCCAGCTCATCTTCTGACAGGGGGCAAGAGACCCAGTACTTC. Amino acid sequence: CASSSSDRGQETQYF. This chain connects TRBV18 to TRBJ2-5; 9 bases agree with TRBD1. With 5 bases clipped from V and 2 bases from J, the junction kept 6 bases outside the gene matches. The CDR3 is made up of 15 amino acids. CDR1 and CDR2 from the germline V gene are KGHSH and LQKENI.

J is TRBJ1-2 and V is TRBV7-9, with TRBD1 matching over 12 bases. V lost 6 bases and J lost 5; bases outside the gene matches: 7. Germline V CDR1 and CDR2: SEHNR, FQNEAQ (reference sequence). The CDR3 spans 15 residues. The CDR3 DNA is TGTGCCAGCAGTATAGGGACAGGGGGCGCTTATGGCTACACCTTC. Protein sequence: CASSIGTGGAYGYTF. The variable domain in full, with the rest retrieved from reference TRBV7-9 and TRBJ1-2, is DTGVSQNPRHKITKRGQNVTFRCDPISEHNRLYWYRQTLGQGPEFLTYFQNEAQLEKSRLLSDRFSAERPKGSFSTLEIQRTEQGDSAMYLCASSIGTGGAYGYTFGSGTRLTVV.

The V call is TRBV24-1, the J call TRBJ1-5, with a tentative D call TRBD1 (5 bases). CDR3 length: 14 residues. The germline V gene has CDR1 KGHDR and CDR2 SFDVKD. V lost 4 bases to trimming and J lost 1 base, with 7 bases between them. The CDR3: CATSDRQSNQPQHF. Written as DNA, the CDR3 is TGTGCCACCAGTGACCGACAGAGCAATCAGCCCCAGCATTTT.